This T cell receptor (beta chain) was observed in a study of T-cell reconstitution after alpha-beta-depleted transplantation in children. Study findings and constraints: Where some patients showed high TCRbeta diversity at day 60, it came from recipient T cells and thymic progenitors that had survived. T cells produced anew were the main source of T-cell counts and diversity one year after transplant.

In the case of this clonotype: The antigen is not known.

Germline lookup yields CDR1 SQVTM and CDR2 ANQGSEA. This CDR3 has 16 amino acids. Unmatched junction bases numbered 14, after V lost 4 bases and J lost 3 bases. Unique molecular identifiers featured in how the TCRbeta library was prepared. One entry per CDR3 protein, called by TCRdb with MiXCR from the PCR reads. The sample has roughly 490,000 distinct CDR3 sequences; 11% are singletons. Sequenced material: PBMCs, mostly from graft donor cells, taken 180 days after TCRalphabeta/CD19-depleted stem cell transplant. The receptor comes from a female patient aged 2-15 years who had a stem cell transplant for aplastic anemia, so the T cells may come from the graft donor. V is TRBV29-1 and J is TRBJ1-2, with TRBD1 identical over 7 bases. CDR3: CSVGALDRPYYYGYTF. CDR3 nucleotide sequence: TGCAGCGTTGGCGCCTTGGACAGGCCTTATTACTATGGCTACACCTTC.